This TCR beta chain was recorded in a study of spatial heterogeneity in lung cancer. Background on the study: Alpha-chain sequences were consistently detected less often than beta-chain sequences. Study-level results: Counts of expanded intratumoral alpha and beta TCRs tracked tumor mutation counts.

Time point defined: sample taken at primary tumor resection. The cohort: over 70 early-stage, untreated non-small cell lung cancer patients. The study sequenced unsorted whole RNA from tumor, nontumor lung or frozen PBMC. This clonotype showed up many times. The antigen remains undetermined. A unique molecular identifier was carried by every single TCR cDNA molecule. TCRdb redid the calling of the 5' RACE reads with MiXCR, one entry per CDR3 protein. The sample includes 25,000 to 30,000 distinct CDR3 sequences, roughly 7.1% of them seen just once. V lost 1 base, J lost 1 base, and 4 bases lay in between. The CDR3 is 13 amino acids. The V gene's germline CDR1 is SGHDT and CDR2 YYEEEE.

The receptor comes from a male donor with early-stage non-small cell lung cancer. The sample in question was lung tumor tissue, obtained at surgery. The chain joins TRBV5-6 to TRBJ2-3; D is ambiguous. CDR3 sequence (DNA): TGTGCCAGCAGCTTGAGGGGCACAGATACGCAGTATTTT. Translating it yields CASSLRGTDTQYF.